This TCR beta chain was recovered during a study of cytomegalovirus exposure and HLA in healthy donors. Whole-study results and caveats: A later analysis found first-cohort TCR clusters tended to co-occur in the roughly 120 validation repertoires. In vitro experiments confirmed that three CMV-associated chains were specific for CMV antigens.

Assay used: immunoSEQ multiplex PCR; TCRdb lists only in-frame clones, some missing. The data contain 95,000 to 150,000 clones, more than 70% of them singletons. Germline CDR1 SNHLY, CDR2 FYNNEI. Germline trimming cut 6 bases from V and 7 bases from J; bases unmatched to any gene: 7. The CDR3 extends over 15 amino acids. Details on this clone: Antigen: not known.

This receptor was taken from a woman aged 25-40 years in good health and CMV-seronegative. The rearrangement links TRBV2 to TRBJ1-6, with 9 bases identical to TRBD1. Sequencing was done on a sample of PBMCs. The DNA for the CDR3 is TGTGCCAGCAGACGGGACAGGGCCATAAATTCACCCCTCCACTTT. It yields the protein CASRRDRAINSPLHF.